This TCR beta chain was observed in a study of T-cell memory formation after mild COVID-19. Whole-study context: TCR clusters showed largely donor specificity. Points from the study as a whole: Clones that contracted from day 15 to 85 were balanced CD4/CD8, while later expanders leaned CD4+. Pre-infection memory held some responding clones, suggesting pre-existing cross-reactive T cells responded.

The CDR3 is 19 amino acids. CDR1 and CDR2 from the germline V gene are SGHAT and FQNNGV. Trimming removed 1 base from V and 1 base from J; junction bases left unmatched: 11. TCRalpha and TCRbeta libraries used 5'RACE with constant-segment primers and UMIs. TCRdb passed the 5' RACE reads through MiXCR, listing each CDR3 protein once. Among roughly 620,000 distinct CDR3 sequences listed, 15% to 20% were seen once. This clonotype was observed a handful of times. Its specificity is not known. The TCR sequence derives from an adult woman who had mild COVID-19 (a few samples of this study predate the infection). Cell type and time point are not known. The sequenced sample was PBMCs or a T cell subset sorted from them (not recorded which). The V call is TRBV11-2, the J call TRBJ2-4; 9 bases map to TRBD2. The CDR3 loop reads CASSLVAGGPKLAKNIQYF. As DNA, the CDR3 is TGTGCCAGCAGCTTAGTGGCGGGAGGGCCAAAGTTGGCCAAAAACATTCAGTACTTC.